The rows below give T cell receptor beta chains drawn from one sample of a study of blood T cell repertoires in COVID-19. Profiled with immunoSEQ multiplex PCR; TCRdb holds only in-frame clones, not every one. The data contain about 230,000 clones, approximately 87% of them seen just once; the ten biggest clones take up approximately 2.5%. Sequenced sample: peripheral blood. These receptor sequences come from a woman in her seventies with active or convalescent COVID-19. CDR3s include the opening cysteine and the closing phenylalanine or tryptophan. D genes are given only for firm matches. Rows give clone size only sometimes, using once, few, many, or a class for an expanded clone.

TRBJ1-1 TRBD1 few TRBV2 TGTGCCAGCAGCGCAGGGGGCGAGTACACTGAAGCTTTCTTT CASSAGGEYTEAFF
TRBJ2-2 - - TRBV19 TGTGCCAGTAGGATCAGGGTAGCCGGGGAGCTGTTTTTT CASRIRVAGELFF
TRBJ2-2 TRBD1 once TRBV9 TGTGCCAGCAGCGACGGGACAGGGGGGGAGCTGTTTTTT CASSDGTGGELFF
TRBJ2-5 - - TRBV2 TGTGCCAGCACCAAGGGAACAGGGGAGACCCAGTACTTC CASTKGTGETQYF
TRBJ2-7 TRBD1 - TRBV28 TGTGCCAGCAGTCCTTTTCCCGGGACAGGGAAGTACGAGCAGTACTTC CASSPFPGTGKYEQYF
TRBJ1-3 - - TRBV14 TGTGCCAGCAGCCAAGAGCGGGGAAACACCATATATTTT CASSQERGNTIYF
TRBJ2-5 TRBD1 - TRBV10-3 TGTGCCATCAGTGAATCAGGGGGTGCCCAAGAGACCCAGTACTTC CAISESGGAQETQYF
TRBJ1-6 - few TRBV21-1 TGTGCCAGCAGCGGAGAACAGGCCTGCTCCTATAATTCACCCCTCCACTTT CASSGEQACSYNSPLHF
TRBJ2-1 TRBD1 - TRBV7-8 TGTGCCAGCAGCTTGGGAGGGACAGGGTCCTACAATGAGCAGTTCTTC CASSLGGTGSYNEQFF
TRBJ1-5 - - TRBV19 TGTGCCAGTAGTATGTATGGGGGCGCAGGGCAGCCCCAGCATTTT CASSMYGGAGQPQHF
TRBJ2-3 TRBD1 - TRBV5-5 TGTGCCAGCAGCTCACGACAGGGAACAGATACGCAGTATTTT CASSSRQGTDTQYF
TRBJ2-2 TRBD2 - TRBV18 TGTGCCAGCTCACCCCTTCCTAGCGGGGGGAACACCGGGGAGCTGTTTTTT CASSPLPSGGNTGELFF
TRBJ2-7 - - TRBV27 TGTGCCAGCAGTTTATCGGCTCCCCATAGCGGAGCAAAATACGAGCAGTACTTC CASSLSAPHSGAKYEQYF
TRBJ2-7 TRBD1 - TRBV6-6 TGTGCCAGCAGTTACTTAGGACAGGGGGCCTACGAGCAGTACTTC CASSYLGQGAYEQYF
TRBJ2-5 - - TRBV7-6 TGTGCCAGCGGCGGGGGACAAAAAGAGACCCAGTACTTC CASGGGQKETQYF
TRBJ1-5 - - TRBV7-9 TGTGCCAGCAGCTTAAACCAGGATCAGCCCCAGCATTTT CASSLNQDQPQHF
TRBJ2-7 TRBD2 few TRBV27 TGTGCCAGCAGACTAGCGGGACCCCCTTCCTACGAGCAGTACTTC CASRLAGPPSYEQYF
TRBJ2-1 - - TRBV13 TGTGCCAGCAGCTTAGATATCCTACGGGCGGGGTCCTCCCAGTTCTTC CASSLDILRAGSSQFF
TRBJ1-2 - once TRBV6-5 TGTGCCAGCAGTTTTCCGCTCACAGGGTTTTATGGCTACACCTTC CASSFPLTGFYGYTF
TRBJ2-1 - once TRBV11-2 TGTGCCAGCAGCTTAGCATCGTACCGCGGTTACAATGAGCAGTTCTTC CASSLASYRGYNEQFF
TRBJ2-1 - once TRBV18 TGTGCCAGCCAACGGACAGACGACAATGAGCAGTTCTTC CASQRTDDNEQFF
TRBJ1-6 - - TRBV6-6 TGTGCCAGCAACCTCGAAAGCTCACCCCTCCACTTT CASNLESSPLHF
TRBJ1-2 TRBD1 - TRBV28 TGTGCCAGCAGTCTCCCATTTCGACAGGGGGCGGTGGGCTACACCTTC CASSLPFRQGAVGYTF
TRBJ1-1 - - TRBV4-1 TGCGCCAGCAGCCAAGTCTCGGGACATAGGAACACTGAAGCTTTCTTT CASSQVSGHRNTEAFF
TRBJ1-2 - - TRBV6-6 TGTGCCAGCAGTTACCAGGCGTTTGGCTACACCTTC CASSYQAFGYTF
TRBJ1-5 - - TRBV6-2/TRBV6-3 TGTGCCAGCAGTTACTGGGACACTTATCAGCCCCAGCATTTT CASSYWDTYQPQHF
TRBJ1-2 - - TRBV19 TGTGCCAGTAGTATAGACATAACGACTGGAGGCTACACCTTC CASSIDITTGGYTF
TRBJ1-5 - - TRBV6-5 TGTGCCAGCAGGCCGGCGGTCATACGGCCCCAGCATTTT CASRPAVIRPQHF
TRBJ2-7 - - TRBV28 TGTGCCAGCACCTCGGGCCCGGGACACTCCCTTCCCTCCTACGAGCAGTACTTC CASTSGPGHSLPSYEQYF
TRBJ2-7 - - TRBV28 TGTGCCAGCTCTCTATTCTACGAGCAGTACTTC CASSLFYEQYF
TRBJ1-1 - few TRBV18 TGTGCCAGCTCACCGACAGGCATGAACACTGAAGCTTTCTTT CASSPTGMNTEAFF
TRBJ2-1 TRBD2 - TRBV20-1 TGCAGTGCTAGTCCTAGCGGGAGGTACGGTGAGCAGTTCTTC CSASPSGRYGEQFF
TRBJ1-4 TRBD1 - TRBV19 TGTGCCAGTAGTATCCAGGGACAGGCGCCCGAAAAACTGTTTTTT CASSIQGQAPEKLFF
TRBJ2-1 - - TRBV7-2 TGTGCCAGCAGCTTAAGCACCGCTACCGAGCAGTTCTTC CASSLSTATEQFF
TRBJ2-2 - - TRBV15 TGTGCCACCAGCAGAGCCCGCAGGGAAGACGGGGAGCTGTTTTTT CATSRARREDGELFF
TRBJ2-2 TRBD1 - TRBV7-2 TGTGCCAGCAGCTCCCGACAGGGATCAACCGGGGAGCTGTTTTTT CASSSRQGSTGELFF
TRBJ2-1 - - TRBV7-2 TGTGCCAGCAGCCCCTACCTGGGGCGTGGTGAGCAGTTCTTC CASSPYLGRGEQFF
TRBJ2-5 - - TRBV30 TGTGCCTGGGAAACGGGGGAGACCCAGTACTTC CAWETGETQYF
TRBJ2-3 - - TRBV11-2 TGTGCCAGCATCCTCGACAGCATGCGGAATACGCAGTATTTT CASILDSMRNTQYF
TRBJ1-5 TRBD1 - TRBV30 TGTGCCTGGACTAATGGACAGGGGTATCAGCCCCAGCATTTT CAWTNGQGYQPQHF
TRBJ2-1 - once TRBV27 TGTGCCAGCAAACTGGGCAGCTCCTACAATGAGCAGTTCTTC CASKLGSSYNEQFF
TRBJ2-7 TRBD2 once TRBV28 TGTGCCAGCACGACACCGGGGCGGGAGACTTCCTACGAGCAGTACTTC CASTTPGRETSYEQYF
TRBJ1-6 TRBD1 few TRBV4-1 TGCGCCAGCAGGCCTGACAGGGGGCGGTGGGATTCACCCCTCCACTTT CASRPDRGRWDSPLHF
TRBJ2-3 TRBD2 - TRBV5-1 TGCGCCAGCAGCTTCGGGACTAGCGGGAGGACCAACACAGATACGCAGTATTTT CASSFGTSGRTNTDTQYF
TRBJ2-3 TRBD2 - TRBV30 TGTGCCTGGAGTGTGGGAGGGGCGGGAGATACGCAGTATTTT CAWSVGGAGDTQYF
TRBJ2-1 - - TRBV5-1 TGCGCCAGCAGCTTCGCTGGACACGGCCAAGATGAGCAGTTCTTC CASSFAGHGQDEQFF